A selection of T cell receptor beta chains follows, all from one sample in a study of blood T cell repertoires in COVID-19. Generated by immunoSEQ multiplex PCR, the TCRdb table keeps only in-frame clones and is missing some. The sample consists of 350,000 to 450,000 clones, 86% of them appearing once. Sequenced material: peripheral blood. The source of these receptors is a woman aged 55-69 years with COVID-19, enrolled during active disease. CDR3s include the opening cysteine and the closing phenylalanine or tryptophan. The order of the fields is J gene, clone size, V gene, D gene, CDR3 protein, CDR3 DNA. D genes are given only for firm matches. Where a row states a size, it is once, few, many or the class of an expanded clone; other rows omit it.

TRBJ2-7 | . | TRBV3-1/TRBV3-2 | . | CASSQDAGLSSYEQYF | TGTGCCAGCAGCCAAGACGCAGGGCTTAGCTCCTACGAGCAGTACTTC
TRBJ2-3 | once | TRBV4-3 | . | CASSQRGWRESLSTDTQYF | TGCGCCAGCAGCCAAAGAGGTTGGAGGGAATCCCTAAGCACAGATACGCAGTATTTT
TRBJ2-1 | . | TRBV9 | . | CASSRGGLSQFF | TGTGCCAGCAGCCGCGGCGGACTCTCACAGTTCTTC
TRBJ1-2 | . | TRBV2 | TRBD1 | CASSDGQGPGYTF | TGTGCCAGCAGTGACGGACAGGGTCCCGGCTACACCTTC
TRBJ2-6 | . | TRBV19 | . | CASSLRALSGANVLTF | TGTGCCAGTAGTCTGCGGGCCCTCTCTGGGGCCAACGTCCTGACTTTC
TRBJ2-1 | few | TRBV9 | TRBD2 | CASSLVGGDYNEQFF | TGTGCCAGCAGCCTGGTTGGGGGGGACTACAATGAGCAGTTCTTC
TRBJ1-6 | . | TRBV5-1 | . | CASTLGGTNSPLHF | TGCGCCAGCACCCTGGGGGGGACTAATTCACCCCTCCACTTT
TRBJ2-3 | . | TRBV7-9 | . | CASSSTSDTQYF | TGTGCCAGCAGCTCCACATCAGATACGCAGTATTTT
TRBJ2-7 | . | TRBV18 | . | CASSDWGGRYEQYF | TGTGCCAGCTCCGATTGGGGGGGCCGCTACGAGCAGTACTTC
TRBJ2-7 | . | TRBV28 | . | CASSYTYEQYF | TGTGCCAGCAGTTACACCTACGAGCAGTACTTC
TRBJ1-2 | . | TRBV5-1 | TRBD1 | CASSLGQGAHIDYGYTF | TGCGCCAGCAGCCTTGGACAGGGGGCCCATATTGACTATGGCTACACCTTC
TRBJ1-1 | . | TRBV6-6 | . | CASSGGRNTEAFF | TGTGCCAGCAGTGGCGGTCGGAACACTGAAGCTTTCTTT
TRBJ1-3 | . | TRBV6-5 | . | CASSQSQGNTIYF | TGTGCCAGCAGCCAGTCGCAAGGAAACACCATATATTTT
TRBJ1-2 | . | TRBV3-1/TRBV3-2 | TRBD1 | CASSQSPGTGGSNTF | TGTGCCAGCAGTCAGAGCCCCGGGACAGGGGGAAGTAACACCTTC
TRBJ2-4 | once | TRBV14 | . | CASSPSGWDIQYF | TGTGCCAGCAGCCCGAGCGGCTGGGACATTCAGTACTTC
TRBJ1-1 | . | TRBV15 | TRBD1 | CATSRDPKGAQGAFF | TGTGCCACCAGCAGAGATCCGAAGGGGGCGCAGGGCGCTTTCTTT
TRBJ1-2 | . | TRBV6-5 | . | CASRITGSGYTF | TGTGCCAGCAGGATTACAGGGTCTGGCTACACCTTC
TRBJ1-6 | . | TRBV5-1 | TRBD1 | CASSLDPGGVGPSPLHF | TGCGCCAGCAGCTTGGATCCAGGGGGCGTCGGGCCTTCACCCCTCCACTTT
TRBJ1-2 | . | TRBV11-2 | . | CASRTPQGAGFNYGYTF | TGTGCCAGCAGAACCCCCCAGGGTGCAGGGTTTAACTATGGCTACACCTTC
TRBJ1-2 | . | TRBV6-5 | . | CATKTGSYGYTF | TGTGCCACCAAGACGGGTTCCTATGGCTACACCTTC
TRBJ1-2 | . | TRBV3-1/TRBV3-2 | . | CASSSWGGTSFHGYTF | TGTGCCAGCAGCTCGTGGGGGGGGACAAGCTTCCATGGCTACACCTTC
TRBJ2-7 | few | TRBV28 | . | CASLSGQSAYEQYF | TGTGCCAGTCTCTCCGGACAGTCAGCCTACGAGCAGTACTTC
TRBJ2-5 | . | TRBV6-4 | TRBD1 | CASSVTGEETQYF | TGTGCCAGCAGTGTGACAGGGGAAGAGACCCAGTACTTC
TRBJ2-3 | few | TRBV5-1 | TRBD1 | CASRGGQGGTDTQYF | TGCGCCAGCAGGGGTGGACAGGGGGGCACAGATACGCAGTATTTT
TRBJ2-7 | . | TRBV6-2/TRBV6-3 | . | CASSYGGGIQGEQYF | TGTGCCAGCAGTTACGGGGGGGGCATTCAAGGCGAGCAGTACTTC
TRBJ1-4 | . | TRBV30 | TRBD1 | CAWSRGQGGEKLFF | TGTGCCTGGAGTAGAGGACAGGGAGGTGAAAAACTGTTTTTT
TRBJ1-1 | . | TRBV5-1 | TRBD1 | CASSPSTGATITEAFF | TGCGCCAGCAGCCCTTCGACAGGGGCCACAATCACTGAAGCTTTCTTT
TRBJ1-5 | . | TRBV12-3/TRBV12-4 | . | CASSQGQPQHF | TGTGCCAGCAGTCAGGGTCAGCCCCAGCATTTT
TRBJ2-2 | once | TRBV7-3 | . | CASSLMSRGNTGELFF | TGTGCCAGCAGCTTAATGAGCAGGGGGAACACCGGGGAGCTGTTTTTT
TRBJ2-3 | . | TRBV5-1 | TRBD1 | CASSTETGTDTQYF | TGCGCCAGCAGCACCGAGACAGGGACAGATACGCAGTATTTT
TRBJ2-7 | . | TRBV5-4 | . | CASSSDMSYEQYF | TGTGCCAGCAGCTCCGACATGAGCTACGAGCAGTACTTC
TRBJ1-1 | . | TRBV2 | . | CASSYSNTEAFF | TGTGCCAGTTCCTATTCGAACACTGAAGCTTTCTTT
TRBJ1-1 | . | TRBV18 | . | CASSPDGQNTEAFF | TGTGCCAGCTCACCGGATGGGCAGAACACTGAAGCTTTCTTT
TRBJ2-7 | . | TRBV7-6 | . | CASSYQGHYEQYF | TGTGCCAGCAGCTATCAGGGTCACTACGAGCAGTACTTC
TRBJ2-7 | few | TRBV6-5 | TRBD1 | CASVGPTGPYYEQYF | TGTGCCAGCGTCGGCCCGACAGGGCCATATTACGAGCAGTACTTC
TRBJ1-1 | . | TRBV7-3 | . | CASSLNPPGNTEAFF | TGTGCCAGCAGCTTAAATCCCCCGGGGAACACTGAAGCTTTCTTT
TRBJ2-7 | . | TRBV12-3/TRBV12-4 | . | CASSFVENREQYF | TGTGCCAGCAGTTTCGTTGAGAACAGAGAGCAGTACTTC
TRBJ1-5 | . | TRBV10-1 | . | CASSEWGVQPQHF | TGCGCCAGCAGTGAGTGGGGGGTTCAGCCCCAGCATTTT
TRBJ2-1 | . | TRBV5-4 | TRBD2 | CASSWGLAGGNEQFF | TGTGCCAGCAGCTGGGGACTAGCGGGGGGAAATGAGCAGTTCTTC
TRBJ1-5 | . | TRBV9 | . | CASSVGGGLGQPQHF | TGTGCCAGCAGCGTAGGCGGGGGCCTGGGACAGCCCCAGCATTTT
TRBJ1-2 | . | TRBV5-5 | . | CASSGGPDPRGYTF | TGTGCCAGCAGCGGCGGTCCTGACCCCCGGGGCTACACCTTC
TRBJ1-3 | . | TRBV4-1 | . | CASSQDRSSGNTIYF | TGCGCCAGCAGCCAAGATAGGAGCTCTGGAAACACCATATATTTT
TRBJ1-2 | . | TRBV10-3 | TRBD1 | CAISGDRGRHGYTF | TGTGCCATCAGTGGGGACAGGGGGAGGCATGGCTACACCTTC
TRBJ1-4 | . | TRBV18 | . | CASFRGASNEKLFF | TGTGCCAGCTTCCGGGGGGCGTCTAATGAAAAACTGTTTTTT
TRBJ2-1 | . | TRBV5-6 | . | CASSPTTGNNEQFF | TGTGCCAGCAGCCCGACGACAGGAAACAATGAGCAGTTCTTC
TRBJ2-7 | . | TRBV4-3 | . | CASSQGGTSSYEQYF | TGCGCCAGCAGCCAGGGGGGGACATCTAGCTACGAGCAGTACTTC
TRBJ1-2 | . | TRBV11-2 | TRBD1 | CASSRDRDGGYTF | TGTGCCAGCAGCCGGGACAGGGATGGTGGCTACACCTTC